This T cell receptor beta chain was recovered during a study of regulatory T cells in long-lasting Graves disease. The time point is: newly diagnosed GD, antithyroid drugs for less than 3 months. Isolated PBMC RNA provided the starting material for the TCR library. This clonotype was picked up many times. Arm-PCR with iRepertoire HTBI primers amplified the CDR3 regions for these TCR beta libraries. TCRdb analysed the multiplex PCR reads with MiXCR anew, one entry per CDR3 protein. The table has approximately 400,000 distinct CDR3 sequences, 15% seen once. This same sample was also taken into another study, of T cells in Graves' hyperthyroidism and ophthalmopathy. From that report: First-round RT-PCR targeting the TCR CDR3 was performed with the HTBI primer set.

The TCR was taken from a woman in her 30s with Graves disease. Source: peripheral blood mononuclear cells (PBMCs), taken at new diagnosis, from a patient treated with antithyroid drugs.

The CDR3 here is CASSLVLALKGYEQYF. The CDR3 region has the DNA TGTGCCAGCAGTTTAGTTCTAGCGCTGAAGGGGTACGAGCAGTACTTC. V and J are TRBV12-3 or TRBV12-4 and TRBJ2-7, with a possible D match to TRBD2 (6 bases). The germline V and J ends were trimmed by 1 base and 4 bases, with 17 bases remaining between them. The CDR3 totals 16 residues.